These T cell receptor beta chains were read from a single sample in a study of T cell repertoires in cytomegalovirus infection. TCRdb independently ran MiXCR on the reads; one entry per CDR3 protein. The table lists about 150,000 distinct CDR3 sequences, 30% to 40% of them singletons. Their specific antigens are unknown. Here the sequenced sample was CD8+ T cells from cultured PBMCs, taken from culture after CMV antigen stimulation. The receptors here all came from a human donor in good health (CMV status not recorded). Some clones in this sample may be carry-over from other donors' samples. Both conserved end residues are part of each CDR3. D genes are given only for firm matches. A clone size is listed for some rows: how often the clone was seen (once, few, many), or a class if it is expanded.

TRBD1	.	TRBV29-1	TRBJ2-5	TGCAGCGTTGAAGATTGGGGCGGCGGGACAGGGGAGACCCAGTACTTC	CSVEDWGGGTGETQYF
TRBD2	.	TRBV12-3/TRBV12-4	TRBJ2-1	TGTGCCAGCAGTTTAGGGTTAGCGGGGTCCTACAATGAGCAGTTCTTC	CASSLGLAGSYNEQFF
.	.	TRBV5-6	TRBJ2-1	TGTGCCAGCAGCTCCTATTCCGATGAGCGGTTCTTC	CASSSYSDERFF
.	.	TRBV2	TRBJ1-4	TGTGCCAGCACCGCAGGAGGTGAAAAACTGTTTTTT	CASTAGGEKLFF
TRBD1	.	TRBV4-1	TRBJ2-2	TGTGCCAGCAGCCAAGTGACAGGGGTTGGCGGGGAGCTGTTTTTT	CASSQVTGVGGELFF
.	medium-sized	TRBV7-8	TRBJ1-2	TGTGCCAGCAGCTTACAGGGGCAGGCTAACTATGGCTACACCTTC	CASSLQGQANYGYTF
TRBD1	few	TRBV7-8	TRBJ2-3	TGTGCCAGCAGTTACCAGGGGGGACAGGGGATCACAGATACGCAGTATTTT	CASSYQGGQGITDTQYF
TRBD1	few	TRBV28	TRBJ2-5	TGTGCCAGCAGGAGGGGTGCCCGGGACAGGGGTTACTTC	CASRRGARDRGYF
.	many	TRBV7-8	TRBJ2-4	TGTGCCAGCAGCTTAGTGGGACCTGGCATTCAGTACTTC	CASSLVGPGIQYF
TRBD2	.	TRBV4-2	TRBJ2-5	TGTGCCAGCAGTGGGCTGACGGGGGGTTGGCAAGAGACCCAGTACTTC	CASSGLTGGWQETQYF
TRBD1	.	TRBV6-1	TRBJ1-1	TGTGCCAGCAGTGAATGGGACAGCCTGGCTGGCACTGAAGCTTTCTTT	CASSEWDSLAGTEAFF
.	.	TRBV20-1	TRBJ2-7	TGCAGTGCTAGAGATAAAACAGCCTCCTACGAGCAGTACTTC	CSARDKTASYEQYF
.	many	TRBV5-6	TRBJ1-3	TGTGCCAGCAGCCCCGGGCGGGGCCTCTCTGGAAACACCATATATTTT	CASSPGRGLSGNTIYF
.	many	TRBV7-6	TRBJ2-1	TGTGCCAGCAAACCGTCAGGGGCTGTAGATGAGCAGTTCTTC	CASKPSGAVDEQFF
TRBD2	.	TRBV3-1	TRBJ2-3	TGTGCCAGCAGCCAAGGGGTAGCGGGGAGCACAGATACGCAGTATTTT	CASSQGVAGSTDTQYF
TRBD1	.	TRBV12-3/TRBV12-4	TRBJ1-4	TGTGCCAGCAGTTTATTGGGACAGGGCAGAGAAAAACTGTTTTTT	CASSLLGQGREKLFF
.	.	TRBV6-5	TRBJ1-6	TGTGCCAGCAGCCGCGACAATGTAGGGAATTCACCCCTCCACTTT	CASSRDNVGNSPLHF
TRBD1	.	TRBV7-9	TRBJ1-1	TGTGCCAGCAGCTTAGAGGGGGCACGGGCTGAAGCTTTCTTT	CASSLEGARAEAFF
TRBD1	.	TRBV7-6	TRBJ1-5	TGTGCCAGCAGCCCTCGACAGGGGGATCAGCCCCAGCATTTT	CASSPRQGDQPQHF
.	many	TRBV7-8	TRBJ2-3	TGTGCCAGCAGCTTAAAGTCGGCGGCGGGGTTCGCAGATACGCAGTATTTT	CASSLKSAAGFADTQYF
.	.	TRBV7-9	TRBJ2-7	TGTGCCAGCAGCTTAGGTCCCACCTCCTACGAGCAGTACTTC	CASSLGPTSYEQYF
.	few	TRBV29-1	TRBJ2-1	TGCAGCGTTGACGGGCAGGAAACCTACAATGAGCAGTTCTTC	CSVDGQETYNEQFF
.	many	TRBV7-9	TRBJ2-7	TGTGCCAGCAGCCCGGTACTGGGGGGTCTCTACGAGCAGTACTTC	CASSPVLGGLYEQYF
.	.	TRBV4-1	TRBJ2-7	TGCGCCAGCCTGGACGGCGCGAGGGGCGAGCAGTACTTC	CASLDGARGEQYF
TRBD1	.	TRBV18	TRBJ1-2	TGTGCCAGCTCACCACTGGGACAGGGGCTTTCTAACTATGGCTACACCTTC	CASSPLGQGLSNYGYTF
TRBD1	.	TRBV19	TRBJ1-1	TGTGCCAGTAGTTGGGGGACAGGGGGAAACACTGAAGCTTTCTTT	CASSWGTGGNTEAFF
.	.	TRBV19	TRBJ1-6	TGTGCCAGTAGTCCCAACAGGGTTGATTCACCCCTCCACTTT	CASSPNRVDSPLHF
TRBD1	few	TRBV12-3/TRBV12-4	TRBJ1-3	TGTGCCAGCAGTTTATACCCGGACAGGAAGGCTGGAAACACCATATATTTT	CASSLYPDRKAGNTIYF
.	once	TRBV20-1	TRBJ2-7	TGCAGTGCCCTCCTTCAAGACAGCCGCTACGAGCAGTACTTC	CSALLQDSRYEQYF
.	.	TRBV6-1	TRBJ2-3	TGTGCCAGCAGTCCACCCACCGGAGTAGATACGCAGTATTTT	CASSPPTGVDTQYF
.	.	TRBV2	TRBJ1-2	TGTGCCAGCAGTGAACGATGGACAGATACCTATGGCTACACCTTC	CASSERWTDTYGYTF
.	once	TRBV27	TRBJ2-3	TGTGCCAGCAGTATCTTTTACACAGATACGCAGTATTTT	CASSIFYTDTQYF
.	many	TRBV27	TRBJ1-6	TGTGCCAGCAGCCGGGAGGGATTTGATAATTCACCCCTCCACTTT	CASSREGFDNSPLHF
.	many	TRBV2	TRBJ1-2	TGTGCCAGCAGTCAACAGGGAGGGAGCTATGGCTACACCTTC	CASSQQGGSYGYTF
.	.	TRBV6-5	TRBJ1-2	TGTGCCAGCAGTTACGACGAGTATGGCTACACCTTC	CASSYDEYGYTF
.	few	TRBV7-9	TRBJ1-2	TGTGCCAGCAGCACGACGACAACGGAAGTTAACTATGGCTACACCTTC	CASSTTTTEVNYGYTF
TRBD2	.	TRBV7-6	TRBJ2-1	TGTGCCAGCAGCTTAGAGGCGCGGGGGAGGAACAATGAGCAGTTCTTC	CASSLEARGRNNEQFF
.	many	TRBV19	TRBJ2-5	TGTGCCAGTAGTATCTGGGCGGATCAAGAGACCCAGTACTTC	CASSIWADQETQYF
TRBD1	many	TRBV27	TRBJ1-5	TGTGCCAGCTCGACGGGGCGGACAGGGCAGCAGCCCCAGCATTTT	CASSTGRTGQQPQHF
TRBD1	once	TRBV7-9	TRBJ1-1	TGTGCCAGCAGTCTACTAGGGGACAGGGATCGGTCTGAAGCTTTCTTT	CASSLLGDRDRSEAFF
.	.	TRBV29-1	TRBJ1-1	TGCAGCGTTGAAGACAGAGAGAACACTGAAGCTTTCTTT	CSVEDRENTEAFF
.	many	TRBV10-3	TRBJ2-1	TGTGCCATCAGTGAGTCTGGGGCGGGGACCCTCTACAATGAGCAGTTCTTC	CAISESGAGTLYNEQFF
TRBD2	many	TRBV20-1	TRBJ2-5	TGCAGTGCTAGAGGCGAAATAGGGACTAGCGGGGGGGAGCGGGAGACCCAGTACTTC	CSARGEIGTSGGERETQYF
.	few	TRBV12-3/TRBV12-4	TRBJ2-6	TGTGCCAGCAGTTTCGGCTCTGGGGCCAACGTCCTGACTTTC	CASSFGSGANVLTF
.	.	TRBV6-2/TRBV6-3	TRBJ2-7	TGTGCCAGCAGTCGCTCCTACGAGCAGTACTTC	CASSRSYEQYF
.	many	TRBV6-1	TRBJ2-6	TGTGCCAGCAGTGAGTTCAGGGGCCCTGGGGCCAACGTCCTGACTTTC	CASSEFRGPGANVLTF
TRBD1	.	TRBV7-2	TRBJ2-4	TGTGCCAGCAGCCCGGACAGGGCTCCAGCCAAAAACATTCAGTACTTC	CASSPDRAPAKNIQYF
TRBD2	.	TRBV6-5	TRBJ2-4	TGTGCCAGCAGTTTACCCCAGGCGGGGGGGGAAAACATTCAGTACTTC	CASSLPQAGGENIQYF
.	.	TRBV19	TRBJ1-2	TGTGCCAGTAGTATGGACCGGCCAGCAGACTATGGCTACACCTTC	CASSMDRPADYGYTF
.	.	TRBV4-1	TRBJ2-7	TGCGCCAGCAGCCAAGATGCAGGGGCCGACGAGCAGTACTTC	CASSQDAGADEQYF
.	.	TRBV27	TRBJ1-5	TGTGCCAGCAGTTTACAAGGGGTAAATCAGCCCCAGCATTTT	CASSLQGVNQPQHF
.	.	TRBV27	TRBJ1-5	TGTGCCAGCAGTTATGGGGCCAATCAGCCCCAGCATTTT	CASSYGANQPQHF